In this sample, the clone carrying this T cell receptor beta chain turned up a few times. The CDR3 loop spans 13 amino acids. The germline gives CDR1 MDHEN, CDR2 SYDVKM. The ends were cut back, 4 bases at V and 4 bases at J, with 10 bases in the middle. In the study's own analysis: For nucleated cells, counts were estimated from reference gene primer amplification. Using immunoSEQ multiplex PCR, the repertoire was profiled, and TCRdb retains in-frame clones only, with some absent. V, J and clone size were drawn from that table, and D and trimming were deduced from the DNA. The repertoire consists of nearly 85,000 clones, with around 83% occurring once and the leading ten covering approximately 17%. This entry belongs to a study of blood T cell repertoires in COVID-19. Overall study context: Acute and convalescent COVID-19 specimens originated in the United States, Italy and Spain. T cells, B-cell-depleted T cells, or PBMCs supplied cDNA or gDNA.

The receptor's source is a woman aged 60-75 years with acute or convalescent COVID-19. The chain links TRBV28 to TRBJ1-2, with a tentative D call TRBD1 (6 bases). The sample taken for sequencing was peripheral blood. CDR3: CASSWAGVYGYTF. The CDR3 coding sequence is TGTGCCAGCAGTTGGGCAGGGGTCTATGGCTACACCTTC.